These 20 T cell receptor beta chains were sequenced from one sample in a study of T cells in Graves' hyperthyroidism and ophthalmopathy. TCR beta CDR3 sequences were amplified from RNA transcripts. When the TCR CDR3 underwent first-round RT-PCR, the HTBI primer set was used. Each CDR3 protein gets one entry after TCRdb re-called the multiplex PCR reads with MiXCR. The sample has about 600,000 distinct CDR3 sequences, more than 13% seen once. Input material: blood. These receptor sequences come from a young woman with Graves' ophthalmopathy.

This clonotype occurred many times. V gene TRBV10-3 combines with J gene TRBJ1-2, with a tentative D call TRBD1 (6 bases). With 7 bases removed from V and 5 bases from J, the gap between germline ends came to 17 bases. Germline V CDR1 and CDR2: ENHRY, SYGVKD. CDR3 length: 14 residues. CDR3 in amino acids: CAITLEPQGYGYTF. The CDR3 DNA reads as TGTGCCATCACCCTCGAACCACAGGGATATGGCTACACCTTC.

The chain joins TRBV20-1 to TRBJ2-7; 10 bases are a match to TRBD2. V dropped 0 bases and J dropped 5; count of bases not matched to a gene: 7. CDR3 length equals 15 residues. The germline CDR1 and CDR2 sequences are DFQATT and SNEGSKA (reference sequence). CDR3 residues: CSARDLVSGRDEQYF. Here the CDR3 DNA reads TGCAGTGCTAGAGATCTGGTCAGCGGGAGGGACGAGCAGTACTTC.

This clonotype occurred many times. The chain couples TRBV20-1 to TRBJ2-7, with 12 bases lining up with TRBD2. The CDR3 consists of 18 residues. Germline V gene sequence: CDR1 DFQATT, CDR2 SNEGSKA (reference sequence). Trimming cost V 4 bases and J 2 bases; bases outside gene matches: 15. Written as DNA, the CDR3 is TGCAGTGCTACTAGGGCCGAACTAGCGGGAGGTCCAACCTACGAGCAGTACTTC. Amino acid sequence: CSATRAELAGGPTYEQYF.

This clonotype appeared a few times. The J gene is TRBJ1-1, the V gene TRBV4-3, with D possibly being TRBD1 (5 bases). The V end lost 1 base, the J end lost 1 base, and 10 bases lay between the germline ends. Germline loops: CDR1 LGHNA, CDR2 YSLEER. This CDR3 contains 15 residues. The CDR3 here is CASSQAVQGNTEAFF. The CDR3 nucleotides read TGCGCCAGCAGCCAAGCGGTGCAGGGGAACACTGAAGCTTTCTTT.

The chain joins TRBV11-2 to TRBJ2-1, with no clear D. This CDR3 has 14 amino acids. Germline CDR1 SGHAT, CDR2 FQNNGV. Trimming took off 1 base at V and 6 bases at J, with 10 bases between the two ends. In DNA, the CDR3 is TGTGCCAGCAGCTTAGCTTACATCGGCAATGAGCAGTTCTTC. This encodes CASSLAYIGNEQFF. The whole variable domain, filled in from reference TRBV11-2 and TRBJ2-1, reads EAGVAQSPRYKIIEKRQSVAFWCNPISGHATLYWYQQILGQGPKLLIQFQNNGVVDDSQLPKDRFSAERLKGVDSTLKIQPAKLEDSAVYLCASSLAYIGNEQFFGPGTRLTVL.

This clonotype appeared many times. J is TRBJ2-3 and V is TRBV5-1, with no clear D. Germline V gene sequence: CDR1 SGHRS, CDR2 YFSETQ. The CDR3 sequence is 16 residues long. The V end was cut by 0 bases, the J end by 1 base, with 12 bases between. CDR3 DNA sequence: TGCGCCAGCAGCTTGGTTGGCCCCGCCGGCACAGATACGCAGTATTTT. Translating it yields CASSLVGPAGTDTQYF.

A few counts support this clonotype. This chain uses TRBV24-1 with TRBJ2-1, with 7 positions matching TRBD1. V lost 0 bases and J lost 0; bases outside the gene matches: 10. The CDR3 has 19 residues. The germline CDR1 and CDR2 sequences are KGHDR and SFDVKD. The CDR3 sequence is CATSDLPQRDRGSYNEQFF. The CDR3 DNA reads TGTGCCACCAGTGATTTGCCTCAGAGGGACAGAGGCTCCTACAATGAGCAGTTCTTC.

The CDR3 coding sequence is TGTGCCACCAGTGACCCCGGGACAGGGGGCATCGACTATGGCTACACCTTC. This codes for CATSDPGTGGIDYGYTF. The V gene is TRBV24-1, the J gene TRBJ1-2, with 12 bases matching TRBD1. Trimming at V came to 4 bases and at J to 3 bases, leaving 8 bases not matched to a gene. The germline V gene has CDR1 KGHDR and CDR2 SFDVKD. The CDR3 contains 17 residues.

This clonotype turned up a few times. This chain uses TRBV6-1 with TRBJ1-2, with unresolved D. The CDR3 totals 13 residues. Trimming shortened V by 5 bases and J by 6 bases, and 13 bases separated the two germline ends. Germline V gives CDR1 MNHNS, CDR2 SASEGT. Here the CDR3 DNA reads TGTGCCAGCAGTCGTGGACGCATCCATGGCTACACCTTC. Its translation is CASSRGRIHGYTF.

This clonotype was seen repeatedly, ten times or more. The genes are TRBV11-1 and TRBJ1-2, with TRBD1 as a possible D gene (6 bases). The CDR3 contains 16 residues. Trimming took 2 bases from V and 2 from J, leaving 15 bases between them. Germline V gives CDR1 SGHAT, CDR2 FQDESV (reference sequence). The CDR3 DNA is TGTGCCAGCAGCTTATCCCGGAAGGACAGCAACTATGGCTACACCTTC. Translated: CASSLSRKDSNYGYTF.

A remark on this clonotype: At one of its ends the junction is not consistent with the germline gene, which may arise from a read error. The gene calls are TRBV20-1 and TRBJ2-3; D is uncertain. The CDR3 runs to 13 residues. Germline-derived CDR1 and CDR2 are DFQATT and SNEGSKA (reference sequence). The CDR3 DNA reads TGCAGTGCTAGTATCCCGGCCTCAGATATGCAGTATTTT. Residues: CSASIPASDMQYF.

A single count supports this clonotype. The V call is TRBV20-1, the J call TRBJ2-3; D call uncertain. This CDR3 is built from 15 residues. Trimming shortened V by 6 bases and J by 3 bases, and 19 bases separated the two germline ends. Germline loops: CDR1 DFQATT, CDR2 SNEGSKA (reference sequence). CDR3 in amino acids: CSAPKPAQRTDTQYF. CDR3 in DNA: TGCAGTGCCCCCAAGCCGGCACAGAGAACAGATACGCAGTATTTT.

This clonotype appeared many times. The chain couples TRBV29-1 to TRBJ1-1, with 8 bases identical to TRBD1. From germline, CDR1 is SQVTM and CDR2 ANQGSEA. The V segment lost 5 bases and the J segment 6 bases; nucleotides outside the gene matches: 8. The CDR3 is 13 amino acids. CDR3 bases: TGCAGCGTTAGAGGACAGGGAGGAGCTGAAGCTTTCTTT. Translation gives CSVRGQGGAEAFF.

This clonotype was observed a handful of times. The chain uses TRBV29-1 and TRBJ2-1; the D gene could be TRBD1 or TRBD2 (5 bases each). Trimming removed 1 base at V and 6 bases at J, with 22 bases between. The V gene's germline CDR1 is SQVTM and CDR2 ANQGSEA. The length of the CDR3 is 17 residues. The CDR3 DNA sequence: TGCAGCGTTGAAGGAGGGACCGCCCGGCCCTTCGGCAATGAGCAGTTCTTC. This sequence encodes CSVEGGTARPFGNEQFF.

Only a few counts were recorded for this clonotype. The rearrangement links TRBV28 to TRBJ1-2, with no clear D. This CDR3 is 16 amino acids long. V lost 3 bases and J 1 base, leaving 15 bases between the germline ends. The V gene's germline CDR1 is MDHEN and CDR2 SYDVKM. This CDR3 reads CASSFPLMPLNYGYTF. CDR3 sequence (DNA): TGTGCCAGCAGTTTTCCGCTCATGCCTCTTAACTATGGCTACACCTTC.

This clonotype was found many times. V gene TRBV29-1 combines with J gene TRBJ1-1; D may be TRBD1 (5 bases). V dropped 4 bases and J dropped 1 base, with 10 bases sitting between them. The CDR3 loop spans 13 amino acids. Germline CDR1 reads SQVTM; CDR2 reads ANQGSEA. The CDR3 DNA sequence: TGCAGCGTTGTTGGGGGTGGGAACACTGAAGCTTTCTTT. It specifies CSVVGGGNTEAFF.

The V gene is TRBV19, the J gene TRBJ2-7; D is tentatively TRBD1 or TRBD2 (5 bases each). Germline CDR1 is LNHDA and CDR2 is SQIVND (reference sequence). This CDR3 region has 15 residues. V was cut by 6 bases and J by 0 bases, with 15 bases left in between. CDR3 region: CASRSRGGGSYEQYF. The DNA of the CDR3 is TGTGCCAGTAGGTCCCGTGGGGGTGGCTCCTACGAGCAGTACTTC.

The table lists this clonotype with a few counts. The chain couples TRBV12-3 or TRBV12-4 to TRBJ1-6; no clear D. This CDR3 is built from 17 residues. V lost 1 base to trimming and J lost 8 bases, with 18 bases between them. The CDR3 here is CASSLERNPPRDSPLHF. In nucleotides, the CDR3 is TGTGCCAGCAGTTTAGAGAGGAACCCACCACGGGATTCACCCCTCCACTTT.

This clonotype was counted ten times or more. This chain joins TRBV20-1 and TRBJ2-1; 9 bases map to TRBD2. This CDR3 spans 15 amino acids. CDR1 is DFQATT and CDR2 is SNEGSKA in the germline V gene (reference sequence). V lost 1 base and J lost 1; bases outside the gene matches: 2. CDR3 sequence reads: CSARASGRSYNEQFF. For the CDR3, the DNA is TGCAGTGCTAGAGCGAGCGGGAGGTCCTACAATGAGCAGTTCTTC.

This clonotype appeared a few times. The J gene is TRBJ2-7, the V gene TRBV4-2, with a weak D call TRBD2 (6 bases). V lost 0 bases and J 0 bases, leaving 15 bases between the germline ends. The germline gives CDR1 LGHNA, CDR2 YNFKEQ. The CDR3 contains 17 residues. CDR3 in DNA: TGTGCCAGCAGCCAAGATATTACGGGACTGTCCTCCTACGAGCAGTACTTC. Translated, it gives CASSQDITGLSSYEQYF.